This T cell receptor (beta chain) was recorded in a study of cytomegalovirus exposure and HLA in healthy donors. Method: immunoSEQ multiplex PCR; TCRdb's copy keeps in-frame clones and lacks some. The sample records 200,000 to 250,000 clones, less than 90% being singletons. In its sample, this clone was seen once. The target antigen is unknown. Study-wide points: Among TCR beta chains, those listed as cytomegalovirus-associated numbered roughly 150. There were some public TCRs occurring in many donors, but most TCR sequences were rare.

Trimming took off 1 base at V and 4 bases at J, with 3 bases between the two ends. Germline assignment: CDR1 MGHRA and CDR2 YSYEKL. CDR3 length: 12 amino acids. The J gene is TRBJ2-3, the V gene TRBV4-1; D remains unclear. This clonotype was obtained from a woman under 30 in good health and CMV-seronegative. The sequencing input was PBMCs. CDR3 sequence reads: CASSQVSDTQYF. The CDR3 DNA reads as TGCGCCAGCAGCCAAGTATCAGATACGCAGTATTTT.